The 22 T cell receptor beta chains below were found in one sample sequenced in a study of cytomegalovirus exposure and HLA in healthy donors. Primers for the PCR totalled 60 Vbeta and 13 Jbeta. This table comes from immunoSEQ multiplex PCR, and its TCRdb copy is limited to in-frame clones, with some not included. In the table there are roughly 200,000 clones, around three quarters of which are singletons. The sample comprised PBMCs. All receptors come from a woman in her twenties or thirties in good health and CMV-seropositive.

The chain links TRBV4-2 to TRBJ2-3; TRBD2 matches at 13 bases. CDR1 is LGHNA, CDR2 YNFKEQ, per germline. The CDR3 spans 17 residues. The V segment lost 3 bases and the J segment 1 base; nucleotides outside the gene matches: 4. DNA of the CDR3: TGTGCCAGCAGCCATCGGACTAGCGGGGGAGGCACAGATACGCAGTATTTT. Its translation is CASSHRTSGGGTDTQYF.

This clone was seen only a few times. The junction departs from the called germline gene at one end, perhaps through a read error. This chain connects TRBV7-9 to TRBJ1-5, with 12 bases aligning to TRBD1. CDR1 and CDR2 from the germline V gene are SEHNR and FQNEAQ (reference sequence). The CDR3 runs 19 residues. The CDR3 nucleotides read TGTTCCAGCAGCTTAGGGACAGGGGGCCTTCCTTATAGCAATCAGCCCCAGCATTTT. The encoded protein is CSSSLGTGGLPYSNQPQHF.

Worth noting for this clone: The sample contains more than one DNA sequence encoding this CDR3. The chain combines TRBV15 with TRBJ2-7; D remains unclear. Deletions cut 0 bases from V and 3 bases from J, with 6 bases between. Germline CDR1 is LNHNV and CDR2 is YYDKDF (reference sequence). The CDR3 is 13 residues long. CDR3 residues: CATSRDPLYEQYF. The CDR3 DNA sequence: TGTGCCACCAGCAGAGACCCTCTCTACGAGCAGTACTTC.

The CDR3: CASHRGATGELFF. The CDR3, as DNA: TGTGCCAGTCACAGGGGGGCAACCGGGGAGCTGTTTTTT. The V call is TRBV6-5, the J call TRBJ2-2; 8 bases align to TRBD1. V trimming: 9 bases; J trimming: 5 bases; junction bases outside the gene matches: 5. The CDR3 has 13 residues. Germline V gene lookup returns CDR1 MNHEY and CDR2 SVGAGI.

The chain links TRBV19 to TRBJ2-3, with D maybe TRBD1 (5 bases). CDR1 is LNHDA, CDR2 SQIVND, per germline (reference sequence). CDR3 length: 14 amino acids. Trimming removed 5 bases at V and 5 bases at J, with 14 bases between. CDR3 coding DNA: TGTGCCAGTAGTCCCGGACAACTTCGAGATACGCAGTATTTT. Protein: CASSPGQLRDTQYF.

The rearrangement joins TRBV15 to TRBJ2-7, with 9 bases identical to TRBD1. The CDR3 totals 14 residues. V lost 5 bases, J lost 2 bases, and 4 bases stayed unmatched. Germline loops: CDR1 LNHNV, CDR2 YYDKDF (reference sequence). DNA of the CDR3: TGTGCCACCAGCTTGCACAGGGGGCCCTACGAGCAGTACTTC. It encodes CATSLHRGPYEQYF.

This chain connects TRBV7-2 to TRBJ2-1, with a possible D match to TRBD2 (5 bases). V was pared by 1 base and J by 5 bases, with 12 bases between. CDR1 SGHTA and CDR2 FQGNSA come from the germline V gene. The CDR3 is 15 residues long. CDR3 amino acids: CASSLDGVEDNEQFF. CDR3 sequence (DNA): TGTGCCAGCAGCTTAGACGGGGTAGAGGACAATGAGCAGTTCTTC.

The rearrangement uses TRBV2 and TRBJ1-1; 10 bases are shared with TRBD1. The CDR3 runs to 13 residues. Trimming at V came to 6 bases and at J to 7 bases, leaving 5 bases not matched to a gene. Germline V gives CDR1 SNHLY, CDR2 FYNNEI. The CDR3, as DNA: TGTGCCAGCAGCGGACAGGGGGACTTTGAAGCTTTCTTT. It codes for CASSGQGDFEAFF. The full variable domain, in which reference TRBV2 and TRBJ1-1 provide the parts outside the CDR3, is EPEVTQTPSHQVTQMGQEVILRCVPISNHLYFYWYRQILGQKVEFLVSFYNNEISEKSEIFDDQFSVERPDGSNFTLKIRSTKLEDSAMYFCASSGQGDFEAFFGQGTRLTVV.

This clone was counted a single time. This rearrangement joins TRBV2 to TRBJ1-1; perhaps TRBD1 as D (5 bases). The V end was cut by 2 bases, the J end by 11 bases, with 15 bases between. Germline CDR1 and CDR2: SNHLY and FYNNEI. There are 13 residues in the CDR3. The CDR3 is CASSERGGVRAFF. The DNA for the CDR3 is TGTGCCAGCAGTGAAAGGGGAGGGGTTCGGGCTTTCTTT.

V usage is TRBV29-1 and J usage is TRBJ2-5, with TRBD2 matching 9 bases. Germline-derived CDR1 and CDR2 are SQVTM and ANQGSEA. This CDR3 comprises 12 residues. J gave up 3 bases and V 7 bases, and 3 bases lay outside the gene matches. The CDR3 reads CSEASGEETQYF. The CDR3 nucleotides read TGCAGCGAGGCTAGCGGGGAAGAGACCCAGTACTTC.

The V call is TRBV4-1, the J call TRBJ1-2, with D hard to call. The V gene lost 3 bases and the J gene lost 4 bases, with 12 bases spanning the gap. The CDR3 is made up of 14 amino acids. Germline V CDR1 and CDR2: MGHRA, YSYEKL. The CDR3 DNA follows: TGCGCCAGCAGCCACCCGACGTCGGGCTATGGCTACACCTTC. As protein: CASSHPTSGYGYTF.

This chain joins TRBV19 and TRBJ1-1; D remains unclear. Per germline, CDR1 LNHDA and CDR2 SQIVND (reference sequence). Trimming removed 6 bases at V and 5 bases at J, with 13 bases between. The CDR3 sequence is 13 residues long. The CDR3 spells CASRLSRRTEAFF. In nucleotides, the CDR3 is TGTGCCAGTAGACTTTCAAGGAGGACTGAAGCTTTCTTT.

This clone has a handful of counts. This chain connects TRBV27 to TRBJ2-2; a possible D gene is TRBD2 (6 bases). This CDR3 comprises 13 residues. V lost 3 bases and J 6 bases, leaving 8 bases between the germline ends. Germline CDR1 is MNHEY and CDR2 is SMNVEV (reference sequence). The CDR3 loop reads CASSLSGAGELFF. As DNA, the CDR3 is TGTGCCAGCAGTTTGTCGGGAGCCGGGGAGCTGTTTTTT.

This chain links TRBV5-4 with TRBJ2-1; 14 positions agree with TRBD2. The germline V gene encodes CDR1 SGHNT and CDR2 YYREEE (reference sequence). The CDR3 spans 17 residues. V lost 4 bases, J lost 9 bases, and 12 bases stayed unmatched. CDR3 loop: CASSGLTGLAGVGEQFF. The DNA of the CDR3 is TGTGCCAGCAGCGGGCTTACGGGACTAGCGGGAGTCGGTGAGCAGTTCTTC.

This chain connects TRBV9 to TRBJ2-3; 7 nucleotides match TRBD2. Germline V CDR1 and CDR2: SGDLS, YYNGEE. V trimming: 2 bases; J trimming: 1 base; junction bases outside the gene matches: 7. This CDR3 comprises 16 residues. The CDR3 bases are TGTGCCAGCAGCGTTGGAACTAGCGCGCGCACAGATACGCAGTATTTT. Its protein is CASSVGTSARTDTQYF.

The chain employs TRBV5-4 and TRBJ2-7; a possible D gene is TRBD2 (6 bases). CDR1 SGHNT and CDR2 YYREEE come from the germline V gene (reference sequence). The CDR3 runs 15 residues. V was trimmed by 0 bases and J by 3 bases, leaving 13 bases between them. The CDR3: CASSLVGGGVYEQYF. CDR3 sequence (DNA): TGTGCCAGCAGCTTGGTTGGTGGCGGGGTCTACGAGCAGTACTTC.

The chain combines TRBV5-1 with TRBJ2-1, with a tentative D call TRBD2 (6 bases). The V and J ends lost 0 bases and 4 bases respectively, with 20 bases between them. The CDR3 length is 18 residues. Germline-derived CDR1 and CDR2 are SGHRS and YFSETQ. CDR3 region: CASSLVPSANRAYNEQFF. The CDR3 DNA sequence: TGCGCCAGCAGCTTGGTGCCTAGCGCAAACCGGGCTTACAATGAGCAGTTCTTC.

This clone appeared a few times. The chain recombines TRBV2 with TRBJ2-1; 9 bases line up with TRBD1. The CDR3 is 15 amino acids. The trim removed 7 bases at V and 7 bases at J, leaving 11 bases unmatched. CDR1 SNHLY and CDR2 FYNNEI come from the germline V gene. CDR3 sequence: CASTPGTGNFNEQFF. In nucleotides, the CDR3 is TGTGCCAGCACCCCGGGGACAGGGAATTTTAATGAGCAGTTCTTC.

The V and J genes are TRBV19 and TRBJ1-5, with TRBD1 matching over 11 bases. The CDR3 has 15 amino acids. Looked up from germline, CDR1 is LNHDA and CDR2 is SQIVND (reference sequence). J gave up 8 bases and V 4 bases, and 7 bases lay outside the gene matches. CDR3 protein: CASSKGQGEGKPQHF. CDR3 in DNA: TGTGCCAGTAGTAAGGGACAGGGGGAGGGAAAGCCCCAGCATTTT.

The chain joins TRBV7-2 to TRBJ2-3; TRBD2 might be the D (5 bases). Trimming cost V 1 base and J 0 bases, with 8 bases left between them. Germline loops: CDR1 SGHTA, CDR2 FQGNSA. This CDR3 spans 15 amino acids. The CDR3 DNA sequence: TGTGCCAGCAGCTTAGTTGGGAGTAGCACAGATACGCAGTATTTT. Its protein product is CASSLVGSSTDTQYF.

V usage is TRBV2 and J usage is TRBJ1-4; 7 positions match TRBD1. CDR1 SNHLY and CDR2 FYNNEI come from the germline V gene. The CDR3 is 14 amino acids. V lost 5 bases and J lost 8; bases outside the gene matches: 8. In nucleotides, the CDR3 is TGTGCCAGCAGTCCTACAGGGGTCGGGGAAAAACTGTTTTTT. Its protein is CASSPTGVGEKLFF.

The chain is built from TRBV7-9 and TRBJ2-5, with 7 bases aligning to TRBD1. Trimming cost V 1 base and J 5 bases; bases outside gene matches: 13. Germline loops: CDR1 SEHNR, CDR2 FQNEAQ (reference sequence). CDR3 length: 17 residues. The CDR3 nucleotides read TGTGCCAGCAGCTTAGTTCACCCGGGACAGAATAGGGAGACCCAGTACTTC. Its translation: CASSLVHPGQNRETQYF.